This record looks at one T cell receptor (beta chain) sequence and its context. The assay was immunoSEQ multiplex PCR, and TCRdb's table has in-frame clones only and misses some. The sample has fewer than 110,000 clones, roughly 90% seen once. Researchers took blood at baseline, on cycle 4 day 1, and on cycle 7 day 1. The record originates from a study of OX40 agonist ivuxolimab in advanced cancers. The sample consisted of CD4+ or CD8+ T cells sorted from blood, taken in a trial of the OX40 agonist ivuxolimab. The source is an adult with an advanced solid tumor such as melanoma, head and neck, liver or kidney cancer.

CDR3 coding DNA: TGCAGCGTTGGACGGGACAGGGGCATGAACACTGAAGCTTTCTTT. Amino acid sequence: CSVGRDRGMNTEAFF. This chain links TRBV29-1 with TRBJ1-1, with 10 bases that match TRBD1. The CDR3 loop spans 15 amino acids. J gave up 0 bases and V 4 bases, and 5 bases lay outside the gene matches. The germline CDR1 and CDR2 sequences are SQVTM and ANQGSEA.